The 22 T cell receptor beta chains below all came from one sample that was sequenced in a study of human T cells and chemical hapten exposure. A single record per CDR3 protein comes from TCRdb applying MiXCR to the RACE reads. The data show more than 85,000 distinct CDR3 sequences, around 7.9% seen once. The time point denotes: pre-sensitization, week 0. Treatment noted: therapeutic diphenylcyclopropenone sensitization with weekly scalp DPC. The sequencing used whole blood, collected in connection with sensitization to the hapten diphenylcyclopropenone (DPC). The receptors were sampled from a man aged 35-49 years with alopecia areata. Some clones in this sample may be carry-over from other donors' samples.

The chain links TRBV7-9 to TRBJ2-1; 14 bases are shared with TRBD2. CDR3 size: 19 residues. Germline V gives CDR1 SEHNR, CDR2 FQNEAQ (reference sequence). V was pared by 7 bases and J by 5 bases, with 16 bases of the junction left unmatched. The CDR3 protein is CASKPSPGTSGSTHNEQFF. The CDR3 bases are TGTGCCAGCAAGCCCTCTCCCGGGACTAGCGGGAGTACCCACAATGAGCAGTTCTTC. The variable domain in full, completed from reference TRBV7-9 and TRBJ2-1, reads DTGVSQNPRHKITKRGQNVTFRCDPISEHNRLYWYRQTLGQGPEFLTYFQNEAQLEKSRLLSDRFSAERPKGSFSTLEIQRTEQGDSAMYLCASKPSPGTSGSTHNEQFFGPGTRLTVL.

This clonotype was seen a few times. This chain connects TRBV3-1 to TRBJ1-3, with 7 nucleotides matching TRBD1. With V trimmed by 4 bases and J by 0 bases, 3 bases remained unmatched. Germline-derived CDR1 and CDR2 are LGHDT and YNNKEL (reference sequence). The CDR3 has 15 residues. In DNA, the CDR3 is TGTGCCAGCAGCCGCGGACAGGACTCTGGAAACACCATATATTTT. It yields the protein CASSRGQDSGNTIYF.

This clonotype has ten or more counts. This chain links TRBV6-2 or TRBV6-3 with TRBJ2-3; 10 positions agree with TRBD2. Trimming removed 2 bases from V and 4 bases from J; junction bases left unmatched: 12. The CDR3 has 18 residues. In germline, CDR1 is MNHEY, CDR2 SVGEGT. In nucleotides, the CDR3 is TGTGCCAGCAGTTACAACACGATCGGAGCGGGAGGGCCAGATACGCAGTATTTT. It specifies CASSYNTIGAGGPDTQYF.

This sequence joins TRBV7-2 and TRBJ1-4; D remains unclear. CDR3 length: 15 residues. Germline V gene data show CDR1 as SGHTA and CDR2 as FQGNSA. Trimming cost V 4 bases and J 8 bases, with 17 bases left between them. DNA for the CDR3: TGTGCCAGCAGCTCTTACACGGTCAAAGGCGAAAAACTGTTTTTT. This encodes CASSSYTVKGEKLFF.

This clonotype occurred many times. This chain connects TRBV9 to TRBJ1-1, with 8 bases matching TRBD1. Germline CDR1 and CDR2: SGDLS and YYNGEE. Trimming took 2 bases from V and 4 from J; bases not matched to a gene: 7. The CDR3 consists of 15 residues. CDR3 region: CASSVLTGAATEAFF. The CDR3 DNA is TGTGCCAGCAGCGTTTTGACAGGGGCGGCCACTGAAGCTTTCTTT.

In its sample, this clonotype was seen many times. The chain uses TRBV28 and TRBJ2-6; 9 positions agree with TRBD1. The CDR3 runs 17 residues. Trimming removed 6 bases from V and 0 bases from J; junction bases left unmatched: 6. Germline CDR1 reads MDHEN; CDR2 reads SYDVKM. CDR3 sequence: CASSRTGAFSGANVLTF. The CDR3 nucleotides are TGTGCCAGCAGCCGGACAGGGGCCTTCTCTGGGGCCAACGTCCTGACTTTC. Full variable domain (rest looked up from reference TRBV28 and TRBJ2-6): DVKVTQSSRYLVKRTGEKVFLECVQDMDHENMFWYRQDPGLGLRLIYFSYDVKMKEKGDIPEGYSVSREKKERFSLILESASTNQTSMYLCASSRTGAFSGANVLTFGAGSRLTVL.

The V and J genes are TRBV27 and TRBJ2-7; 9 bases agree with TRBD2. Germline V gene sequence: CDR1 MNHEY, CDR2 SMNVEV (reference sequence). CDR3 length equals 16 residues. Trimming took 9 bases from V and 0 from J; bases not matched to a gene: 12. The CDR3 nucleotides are TGTGCCAGTACCCGGAGTAGCGGGAGCCACTCCTACGAGCAGTACTTC. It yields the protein CASTRSSGSHSYEQYF.

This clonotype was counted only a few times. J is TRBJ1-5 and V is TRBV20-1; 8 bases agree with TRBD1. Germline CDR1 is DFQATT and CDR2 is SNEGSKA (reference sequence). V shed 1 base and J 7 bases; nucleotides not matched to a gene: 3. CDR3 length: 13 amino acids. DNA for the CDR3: TGCAGTGCTAGAGCGACAGGGGAGCAGCCCCAGCATTTT. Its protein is CSARATGEQPQHF.

CDR3 in amino acids: CASSQGLAGGPSTDTQYF. In DNA, the CDR3 is TGCGCCAGCAGCCAAGGGTTAGCGGGGGGGCCTAGCACAGATACGCAGTATTTT. V and J are TRBV4-3 and TRBJ2-3; 11 bases are a match to TRBD2. This CDR3 contains 18 residues. Germline lookup yields CDR1 LGHNA and CDR2 YSLEER. V trimming: 1 base; J trimming: 0 bases; junction bases outside the gene matches: 6.

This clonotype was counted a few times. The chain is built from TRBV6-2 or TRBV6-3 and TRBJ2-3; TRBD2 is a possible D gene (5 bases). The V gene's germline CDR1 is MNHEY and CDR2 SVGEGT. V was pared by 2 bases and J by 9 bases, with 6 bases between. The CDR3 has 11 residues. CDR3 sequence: CASSYGGTQYF. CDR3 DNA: TGTGCCAGCAGTTACGGCGGGACGCAGTATTTT.

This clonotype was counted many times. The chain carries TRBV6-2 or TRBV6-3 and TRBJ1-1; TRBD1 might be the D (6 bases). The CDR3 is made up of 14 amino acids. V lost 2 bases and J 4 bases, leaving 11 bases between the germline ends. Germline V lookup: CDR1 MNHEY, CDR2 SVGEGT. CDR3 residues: CASSYGRGGTEAFF. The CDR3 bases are TGTGCCAGCAGTTACGGTAGAGGGGGCACTGAAGCTTTCTTT.

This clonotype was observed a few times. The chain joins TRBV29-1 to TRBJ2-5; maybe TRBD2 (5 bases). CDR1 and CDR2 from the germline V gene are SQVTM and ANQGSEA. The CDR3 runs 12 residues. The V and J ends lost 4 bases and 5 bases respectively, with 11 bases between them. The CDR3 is CSVAGPGETQYF. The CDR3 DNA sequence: TGCAGCGTTGCGGGTCCGGGGGAGACCCAGTACTTC. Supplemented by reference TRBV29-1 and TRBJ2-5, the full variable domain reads SAVISQKPSRDICQRGTSLTIQCQVDSQVTMMFWYRQQPGQSLTLIATANQGSEATYESGFVIDKFPISRPNLTFSTLTVSNMSPEDSSIYLCSVAGPGETQYFGPGTRLLVL.

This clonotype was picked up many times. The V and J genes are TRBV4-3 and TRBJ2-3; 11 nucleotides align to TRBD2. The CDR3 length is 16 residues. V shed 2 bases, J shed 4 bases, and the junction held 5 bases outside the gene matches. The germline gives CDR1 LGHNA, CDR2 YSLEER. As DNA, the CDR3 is TGCGCCAGCAGCCAAATAGCGGGAGGGTACTCAGATACGCAGTATTTT. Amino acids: CASSQIAGGYSDTQYF.

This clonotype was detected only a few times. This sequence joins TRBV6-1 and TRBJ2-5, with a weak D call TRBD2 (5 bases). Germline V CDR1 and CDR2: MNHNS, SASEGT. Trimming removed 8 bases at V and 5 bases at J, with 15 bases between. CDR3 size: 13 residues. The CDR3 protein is CASLIGVGETQYF. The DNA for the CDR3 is TGTGCCAGCCTTATCGGGGTGGGCGAGACCCAGTACTTC.

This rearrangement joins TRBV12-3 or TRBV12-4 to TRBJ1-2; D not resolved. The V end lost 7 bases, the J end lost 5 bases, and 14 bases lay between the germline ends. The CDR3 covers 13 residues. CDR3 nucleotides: TGTGCCAGCACCGCGGACTTTAGATATGGCTACACCTTC. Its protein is CASTADFRYGYTF.

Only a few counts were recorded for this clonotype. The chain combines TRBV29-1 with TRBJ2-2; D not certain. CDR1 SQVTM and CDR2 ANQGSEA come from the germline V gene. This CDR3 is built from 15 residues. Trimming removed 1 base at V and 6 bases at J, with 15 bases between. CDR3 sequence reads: CSVEASGTAPGELFF. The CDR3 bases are TGCAGCGTTGAAGCATCCGGTACGGCACCCGGGGAGCTGTTTTTT.

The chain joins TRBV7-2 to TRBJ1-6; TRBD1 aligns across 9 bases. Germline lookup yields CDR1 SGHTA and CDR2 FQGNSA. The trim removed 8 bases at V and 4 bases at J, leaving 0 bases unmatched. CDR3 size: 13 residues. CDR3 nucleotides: TGTGCCAGCGGGACAGGGTATAATTCACCCCTCCACTTT. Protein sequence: CASGTGYNSPLHF.

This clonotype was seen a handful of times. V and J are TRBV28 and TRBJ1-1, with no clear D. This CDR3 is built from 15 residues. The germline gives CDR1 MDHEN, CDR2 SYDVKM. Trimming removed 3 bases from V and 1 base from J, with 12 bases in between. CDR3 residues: CASSFLDVRNTEAFF. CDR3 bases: TGTGCCAGCAGTTTTCTAGACGTCAGGAACACTGAAGCTTTCTTT.

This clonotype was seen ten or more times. The chain's CDR3 is CASSSQIVQTDTQYF. Written as DNA, the CDR3 is TGTGCCAGCAGCTCCCAGATCGTTCAGACAGATACGCAGTATTTT. The rearrangement uses TRBV7-8 and TRBJ2-3; D gene ambiguous. Trimming shortened V by 4 bases and J by 3 bases, and 14 bases separated the two germline ends. Germline lookup yields CDR1 SGHVS and CDR2 FQNEAQ. This CDR3 is 15 amino acids long.

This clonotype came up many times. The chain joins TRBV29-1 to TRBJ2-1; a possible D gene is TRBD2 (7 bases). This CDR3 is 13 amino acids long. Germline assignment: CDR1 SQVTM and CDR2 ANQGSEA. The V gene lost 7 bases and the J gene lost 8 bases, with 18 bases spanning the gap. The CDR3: CSAHRGGKDEQFF. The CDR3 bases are TGCAGCGCCCACCGCGGGGGCAAGGATGAGCAGTTCTTC.

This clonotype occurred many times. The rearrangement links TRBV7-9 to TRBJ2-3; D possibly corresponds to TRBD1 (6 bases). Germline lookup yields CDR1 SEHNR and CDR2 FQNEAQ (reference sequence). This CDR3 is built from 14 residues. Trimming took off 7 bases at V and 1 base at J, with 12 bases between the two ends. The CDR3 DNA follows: TGTGCCAGCACCCAACAGGGCCGCACAGATACGCAGTATTTT. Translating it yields CASTQQGRTDTQYF.

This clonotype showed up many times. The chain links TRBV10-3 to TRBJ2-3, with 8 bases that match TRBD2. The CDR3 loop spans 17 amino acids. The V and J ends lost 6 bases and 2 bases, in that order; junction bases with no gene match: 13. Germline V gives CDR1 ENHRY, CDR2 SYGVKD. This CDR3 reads CAIRRGGNDRNTDTQYF. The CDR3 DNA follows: TGTGCCATCAGGCGCGGGGGGAATGACAGAAACACAGATACGCAGTATTTT.